This TCR beta chain was obtained from a study of vaccination and CD4 T cells after COVID-19 (dated by TCRdb to 2021 to 2024). The study in broad terms: SARS-CoV-2 positivity had been established in the convalescent patients by nasal swab PCR, and mild disease was recorded in under ten of these patients and severe disease in one. Control cultures used a CEFX viral epitope pool as positive control, an HIV-1 Nef peptide pool as negative control, or no peptide. Post-COVID blood samples were collected from convalescent patients a median of about 92 days after diagnosis, with a range of roughly 30 to 161 days. Participants got two doses of the Pfizer-BioNTech BNT162b2 vaccine (n=8) or two doses of the Moderna mRNA-1273 vaccine (n=2). The cultures were stimulated with overlapping spike peptide pools from SARS-CoV-2 and from the common cold coronaviruses HCoV-NL63, HCoV-OC43 and HCoV-229E. In ten to eleven COVID-19 convalescent patients and 4 infection-naive healthy vaccine recipients, the spike-specific CD4+ TCR repertoire before mRNA vaccination was compared with the repertoire after mRNA vaccination. Post-vaccine blood samples were collected a median of 72 days after the second vaccine dose, ranging from roughly 13 to 250 days. The convalescent cohort included six males and four females, with two Hispanic individuals, seven Caucasians, two Asians and one multiracial person.

General study outcomes and caveats: Although the median number of SARS-CoV-2-reactive clonotypes went up from approximately 20 after infection to more than 30 after vaccination, the increase was not significant. In convalescent patients, a median 86.3% of post-vaccine SARS-CoV-2-reactive clones were detected only after vaccination, and vaccine-specific priming was suggested by this finding. The number of convalescent patients in the study was relatively small, and the study did not examine early timepoints following natural infection. Nearly all vaccine-specific clones in convalescent patients (304 of 307) were mono-reactive for SARS-CoV-2 spike rather than cross-reactive with common cold coronaviruses.

This clonotype appeared once. The clone's antigen remains unknown. Per-base quality was not reported, and no clone a single base away is much larger than it. A lone read offers only weak evidence. Reading the germline V gene gives CDR1 KGHSH and CDR2 LQKENI. Germline trimming amounts to 1 base on V and 6 bases on J, with 6 as the count of junction bases outside the gene matches. Including the terminal cysteine and phenylalanine, the CDR3 comprises 15 residues. Here the CDR3 DNA is all that survives: 45 bases in frame from base 1. The sample's treatment or condition label is to be understood as: approximately 9-day PBMC culture with coronavirus spike peptide pools or control peptides (ViraFEST assay). The ViraFEST assay, used in the study, expanded antigen-specific T cells with peptide pools and then identified the expanded clonotypes through TCR sequencing. The positive SARS-CoV-2 PCR tests of the convalescent patients were dated from March to December 2020, before the Alpha, Beta and Delta variants emerged in the United States. Each well held millions of PBMCs cultured with 9 to 10 ug/ml peptide pools in IMDM containing 5% human AB serum and around 10 IU/ml IL-2. On days 3 and 7, half of the culture medium was replaced with fresh IL-2-containing medium. Once the cells had been in culture for 10 days, the EasySep CD4+ T cell isolation kit was used to isolate CD4+ T cells by negative selection. Ficoll-Paque Plus gradient centrifugation was used to isolate PBMCs from whole blood, and the isolated PBMCs were then either used fresh or cryopreserved at -140C. Each culture condition was generally run in triplicate wells.

The library was prepared using PCR. DNA from cultured CD4+ T cells was subjected to TCR sequencing with the Oncomine TCR Beta short-read assay at the Johns Hopkins FTIC core. The QIAamp micro DNA kit was used to extract genomic DNA from the cultured CD4+ T cells. Oncomine TCR Beta libraries from cultured CD4+ T cells were pooled with unique dual indexes and sequenced on an Illumina iSeq 100. The authors' pipeline ran thus. Non-productive sequences were removed, and CDR3s not starting with C, not ending with F or W, or shorter than 7 amino acids were discarded. The MANAFEST web application was used to identify antigen-specific clonotypes by comparing peptide-stimulated wells against reference wells and other culture wells. Positive clones required FDR below 0.05, an odds ratio above 5, and productive frequency above 0.1% in at least two of three replicate wells. A clonotype counted as cross-reactive if it showed significant expansion both in the SARS-CoV-2 spike wells and in at least one common cold coronavirus spike condition. Similarity between CDR3 sequences was evaluated in R version 3.6.1 using Levenshtein distances (stringdist) and unrooted phylogenetic trees (ape). TCRdb trimmed the raw reads at Q25, called clones with MiXCR and kept productive beta chains. When rows share a CDR3 protein, they turn into one entry using the most common DNA and genes. These V and J calls rely on TCRdb rather than the paper's analysis. A total of some 15,000 distinct CDR3 sequences appear in this sample, about three quarters of them only once. The leading ten clones occupy around 16% of the sample.

The source material was CD4+ T cells from blood, cultured in vitro. The source is a human donor who had recovered from COVID-19. In this chain, TRBV18 is recombined with TRBJ1-5; the central 7 bases match TRBD1. The sequenced DNA: TGTGCCAGCTCACCACGGTCTGACAGGGCTCAGCCCCAGCATTTT. Its amino acids are CASSPRSDRAQPQHF.